These T cell receptor beta chains were read from a single sample in a study of T cell changes during pregnancy in multiple sclerosis. Measured with immunoSEQ multiplex PCR; TCRdb has only the in-frame clones, and not every one. The sample has approximately 47,000 clones; about 94% are singletons. This material consisted of CD4+ T cells from peripheral blood mononuclear cells, taken in the first trimester of pregnancy. The receptors were gathered from a female donor with multiple sclerosis, enrolled in a pregnancy study. Both conserved end residues are part of each CDR3. Each record gives: D gene, J gene, V gene, CDR3 protein. The D gene is left open where the match is weak.

d_call: .
j_call: TRBJ2-3
v_call: TRBV11-1
cdr3_aa: CASSPAPETPQEDTQYF

d_call: .
j_call: TRBJ1-5
v_call: TRBV6-1
cdr3_aa: CASKFGGGNQPQHF

d_call: TRBD2
j_call: TRBJ2-3
v_call: TRBV10-1
cdr3_aa: CATLWGGSTDTQYF

d_call: .
j_call: TRBJ1-5
v_call: TRBV19
cdr3_aa: CASSIPRAGNQPQHF

d_call: TRBD1
j_call: TRBJ1-5
v_call: TRBV19
cdr3_aa: CASRVQGAPNQPQHF

d_call: TRBD1
j_call: TRBJ1-1
v_call: TRBV5-8
cdr3_aa: CASSGTVNTEAFF

d_call: .
j_call: TRBJ1-4
v_call: TRBV6-6
cdr3_aa: CASSIGRTDNEKLFF

d_call: .
j_call: TRBJ1-6
v_call: TRBV6-1
cdr3_aa: CASSELRDSPLHF

d_call: .
j_call: TRBJ1-1
v_call: TRBV19
cdr3_aa: CASSISATQMNTEAFF

d_call: TRBD1
j_call: TRBJ2-6
v_call: TRBV4-2
cdr3_aa: CASSHGSPGQGSGANVLTF

d_call: TRBD2
j_call: TRBJ2-3
v_call: TRBV7-3
cdr3_aa: CASSLTPTSTTDTQYF

d_call: TRBD1
j_call: TRBJ1-1
v_call: TRBV18
cdr3_aa: CASSRTGGAGAFF

d_call: TRBD1
j_call: TRBJ1-2
v_call: TRBV6-5
cdr3_aa: CASSSRDRGIYGYTF

d_call: .
j_call: TRBJ1-1
v_call: TRBV11-2
cdr3_aa: CASSLAPTGLNTEAFF

d_call: .
j_call: TRBJ1-2
v_call: TRBV7-9
cdr3_aa: CASSLARQSYGYTF

d_call: TRBD1
j_call: TRBJ2-2
v_call: TRBV29-1
cdr3_aa: CSADRGGNTGELFF

d_call: TRBD2
j_call: TRBJ2-1
v_call: TRBV19
cdr3_aa: CAPLRLAGAYNEQFF

d_call: .
j_call: TRBJ2-5
v_call: TRBV6-6
cdr3_aa: CASIHGETQYF

d_call: .
j_call: TRBJ2-1
v_call: TRBV9
cdr3_aa: CASSVVGGGTDEQFF

d_call: .
j_call: TRBJ2-3
v_call: TRBV19
cdr3_aa: CASSLGPADTQYF

d_call: TRBD1
j_call: TRBJ1-6
v_call: TRBV19
cdr3_aa: CASTPGPGQGRNSPLHF

d_call: TRBD2
j_call: TRBJ2-2
v_call: TRBV19
cdr3_aa: CASSIWASGGAFPGELFF

d_call: .
j_call: TRBJ1-1
v_call: TRBV7-9
cdr3_aa: CASSLGGGTEAFF

d_call: .
j_call: TRBJ2-1
v_call: TRBV2
cdr3_aa: CASRSDSADYNEQFF

d_call: TRBD1
j_call: TRBJ2-7
v_call: TRBV6-6
cdr3_aa: CASRHRGEEQYF

d_call: .
j_call: TRBJ1-2
v_call: TRBV11-2
cdr3_aa: CASSSIRMDSLHYGYTF

d_call: .
j_call: TRBJ1-6
v_call: TRBV6-1
cdr3_aa: CASSEAGGNSPLHF

d_call: .
j_call: TRBJ2-6
v_call: TRBV2
cdr3_aa: CASSETRGSSGANVLTF

d_call: TRBD1
j_call: TRBJ2-3
v_call: TRBV6-5
cdr3_aa: CASSARGSTDTQYF

d_call: .
j_call: TRBJ1-5
v_call: TRBV2
cdr3_aa: CASSGTSNQPQHF

d_call: .
j_call: TRBJ1-4
v_call: TRBV5-1
cdr3_aa: CASSADSQAPGKLFF

d_call: TRBD2
j_call: TRBJ2-1
v_call: TRBV18
cdr3_aa: CASSQTSGPYNEQFF

d_call: .
j_call: TRBJ2-3
v_call: TRBV5-1
cdr3_aa: CASSLAGSGADTQYF

d_call: .
j_call: TRBJ2-3
v_call: TRBV6-5
cdr3_aa: CASSFFTGTDTQYF

d_call: TRBD1
j_call: TRBJ1-4
v_call: TRBV14
cdr3_aa: CASSHRQGTNEKLFF

d_call: .
j_call: TRBJ2-3
v_call: TRBV5-1
cdr3_aa: CASSFSGGGADTQYF

d_call: .
j_call: TRBJ1-3
v_call: TRBV4-1
cdr3_aa: CASSQYQALSGNTIYF

d_call: .
j_call: TRBJ2-2
v_call: TRBV6-5
cdr3_aa: CASSYGRRMNTGELFF

d_call: TRBD1
j_call: TRBJ1-2
v_call: TRBV5-1
cdr3_aa: CASSLETGGGNFYGYTF

d_call: TRBD1
j_call: TRBJ1-6
v_call: TRBV5-6
cdr3_aa: CASSLGSDRGVSPLHF

d_call: .
j_call: TRBJ1-1
v_call: TRBV6-5
cdr3_aa: CASSYGRGAGNTEAFF

d_call: .
j_call: TRBJ2-7
v_call: TRBV2
cdr3_aa: CASSEVAVGSNEQYF

d_call: .
j_call: TRBJ1-1
v_call: TRBV5-1
cdr3_aa: CASSFGDLTEAFF

d_call: TRBD1
j_call: TRBJ1-5
v_call: TRBV4-1
cdr3_aa: CASSQEDRGLQPQHF

d_call: .
j_call: TRBJ1-5
v_call: TRBV6-5
cdr3_aa: CASKEGPGNQPQHF

d_call: TRBD2
j_call: TRBJ2-1
v_call: TRBV18
cdr3_aa: CASSPLPSTSGSYNEQFF

d_call: TRBD1
j_call: TRBJ1-1
v_call: TRBV14
cdr3_aa: CASSQVTGYPTEAFF

d_call: TRBD1
j_call: TRBJ1-4
v_call: TRBV11-2
cdr3_aa: CASSSSGQGTSGLFF

d_call: .
j_call: TRBJ2-2
v_call: TRBV30
cdr3_aa: CAWTSAANTGELFF

d_call: .
j_call: TRBJ1-2
v_call: TRBV5-6
cdr3_aa: CASSLSRGNNYGYTF

d_call: .
j_call: TRBJ1-1
v_call: TRBV19
cdr3_aa: CASSLDSLYTEAFF

d_call: .
j_call: TRBJ2-2
v_call: TRBV6-5
cdr3_aa: CASSYSRTRNTGELFF

d_call: TRBD1
j_call: TRBJ2-7
v_call: TRBV27
cdr3_aa: CASSARTGTAIYEQYF

d_call: TRBD1
j_call: TRBJ2-2
v_call: TRBV5-1
cdr3_aa: CASSPGTGGMNTGELFF

d_call: .
j_call: TRBJ1-4
v_call: TRBV18
cdr3_aa: CASSPGGRGNEKLFF

d_call: TRBD1
j_call: TRBJ1-2
v_call: TRBV2
cdr3_aa: CASSEAAGGYGYTF